This T cell receptor (beta chain) was captured in a study of blood T cell repertoires in COVID-19. Looking at the study overall: Material from acute and convalescent COVID-19 was sourced from the United States, Italy and Spain. T cells, B-cell-depleted T cells, or PBMCs provided the cDNA or gDNA that served as material.

V was shortened by 4 bases and J by 7 bases, with 8 bases between the two germline ends. Germline V gene sequence: CDR1 GTSNPN, CDR2 SVGIG (reference sequence). CDR3 length: 12 amino acids. In this sample, this clone turned up a few times. Authors' analysis steps: By means of reference gene primer amplification, nucleated cell counts were estimated. Here immunoSEQ multiplex PCR was the method, and the copy in TCRdb shows in-frame clones only, minus some. The V and J calls and clone size come from that table; D and trimming were worked out from the DNA. This table holds a few hundred thousand clones, 87% found once.

The rearrangement joins TRBV30 to TRBJ1-6, with D unclear. The origin of this receptor is a woman in her forties or fifties with acute or convalescent COVID-19. The specimen was peripheral blood. The chain's CDR3 is CAWTQPNSPLHF. CDR3 in DNA: TGTGCCTGGACACAGCCGAATTCACCCCTCCACTTT.